The 8 T cell receptor beta chains given below trace back to one sample, sequenced in a study of T cell repertoires in cytomegalovirus infection. In TCRdb, the reads were re-called with MiXCR into one record per CDR3 protein. The table lists fewer than 300,000 distinct CDR3 sequences, roughly 24% of them singletons. The sample was PBMCs. The receptor set was obtained from a human donor in good health (CMV status not recorded). Some clones in this sample may be carry-over from other donors' samples.

This chain joins TRBV5-6 and TRBJ2-7, with D unresolved. The CDR3 is made up of 15 amino acids. Between the trimmed V and J ends, which lost 5 bases and 3 bases, there was a span of 18 bases. Germline lookup yields CDR1 SGHDT and CDR2 YYEEEE. For the CDR3, the DNA is TGTGCCAGCAGTTTCTACGACCCCACCAGCTACGAGCAGTACTTC. Protein product: CASSFYDPTSYEQYF.

This clonotype came up a few times. V is TRBV24-1 and J is TRBJ2-4; no reliable D call. This CDR3 is built from 12 residues. The V gene's germline CDR1 is KGHDR and CDR2 SFDVKD. With 6 bases removed from V and 9 bases from J, the gap between germline ends came to 11 bases. CDR3 sequence (DNA): TGTGCCACCAGTCTCGGCCCCGGCATTCAGTACTTC. It encodes CATSLGPGIQYF.

The rearrangement joins TRBV20-1 to TRBJ1-1, with 8 bases matching TRBD1. The CDR3 totals 14 residues. J lost 4 bases, V lost 5 bases, and 9 bases had no gene match. Germline CDR1 is DFQATT and CDR2 is SNEGSKA (reference sequence). CDR3 nucleotides: TGCAGTGCTGGGACAGGTCGCCCCACCACTGAAGCTTTCTTT. This encodes CSAGTGRPTTEAFF.

This clonotype was counted only a few times. V and J are TRBV19 and TRBJ1-5, with TRBD1 matching over 7 bases. The CDR3 loop spans 16 amino acids. With V trimmed by 3 bases and J by 4 bases, 9 bases remained unmatched. Germline V gives CDR1 LNHDA, CDR2 SQIVND (reference sequence). The CDR3 loop is CASSILRQGGNQPQHF. The CDR3 DNA follows: TGTGCCAGTAGTATCCTCCGACAGGGAGGTAATCAGCCCCAGCATTTT.

In this sample, this clonotype turned up a few times. This chain joins TRBV6-2 or TRBV6-3 and TRBJ2-1; the D is unclear. V lost 7 bases to trimming and J lost 4 bases, with 11 bases between them. CDR1 is MNHEY, CDR2 SVGEGT, per germline. The CDR3 has 13 amino acids. The CDR3 sequence: CASTSGQYNEQFF. In nucleotides, the CDR3 is TGTGCCAGCACCTCGGGCCAGTACAATGAGCAGTTCTTC.

V and J are TRBV19 and TRBJ2-7; possibly TRBD1 or TRBD2 for D (5 bases each). Trimming pared 5 bases from V and 2 bases from J, leaving 13 bases between. The germline gives CDR1 LNHDA, CDR2 SQIVND (reference sequence). This CDR3 is built from 14 residues. The CDR3 DNA sequence: TGTGCCAGTAGTGGGACGGCGATGACCTACGAGCAGTACTTC. Translating gives CASSGTAMTYEQYF.

The genes are TRBV6-2 or TRBV6-3 and TRBJ2-5, with 7 bases identical to TRBD2. The trim removed 2 bases at V and 5 bases at J, leaving 14 bases unmatched. CDR3 size: 17 residues. Looked up from germline, CDR1 is MNHEY and CDR2 is SVGEGT. CDR3 in amino acids: CASSYALRAGALETQYF. CDR3 DNA: TGTGCCAGCAGTTACGCCCTCAGGGCGGGAGCACTGGAGACCCAGTACTTC.

In its sample, this clonotype was seen many times. This chain connects TRBV7-2 to TRBJ1-4; D may be TRBD1 (6 bases). The ends were cut back, 5 bases at V and 0 bases at J, with 10 bases in the middle. Looked up from germline, CDR1 is SGHTA and CDR2 is FQGNSA. The CDR3 is made up of 15 amino acids. CDR3 DNA: TGTGCCAGCAGCCCGTGGACAGCAACTAATGAAAAACTGTTTTTT. This gives the protein CASSPWTATNEKLFF.